This entry describes one TCR beta chain. Its antigen is as yet unknown. Other DNA sequences in this sample translate to the same CDR3. This record comes from a study of cytomegalovirus exposure and HLA in healthy donors. Turning to the study itself: Researchers previously reported finding fewer than 140 million unique TCR beta sequences from about 200 million T cells. General observations from the study: Overall, about 160 TCR beta chains were annotated as cytomegalovirus-associated. It emerged from a later analysis that several of the most significant clusters appeared to be linked to common viral pathogens. Later on, a genetic analysis was performed. It linked a missense variant in DCLRE1C with V- and J-gene trimming of TCR beta.

The CDR3 loop spans 15 amino acids. V trimming: 5 bases; J trimming: 2 bases; junction bases outside the gene matches: 3. Germline-derived CDR1 and CDR2 are SEHNR and FQNEAQ (reference sequence). Researchers ran the PCR with 60 Vbeta and 13 Jbeta primers. Generated by immunoSEQ multiplex PCR, the TCRdb table keeps only in-frame clones and is missing some. The sample consists of approximately 99,000 clones, 65% to 85% of them appearing once. The clonotype originates from a man aged 40-50 years in good health and CMV-seropositive. The sample taken for sequencing was PBMCs. The V call is TRBV7-9, the J call TRBJ1-3, with 10 bases aligning to TRBD1. The CDR3 reads CASSPGQGAGNTIYF. The CDR3 nucleotides are TGTGCCAGCAGCCCAGGACAGGGGGCTGGAAACACCATATATTTT. Full variable domain (remainder filled in from reference TRBV7-9 and TRBJ1-3): DTGVSQNPRHKITKRGQNVTFRCDPISEHNRLYWYRQTLGQGPEFLTYFQNEAQLEKSRLLSDRFSAERPKGSFSTLEIQRTEQGDSAMYLCASSPGQGAGNTIYFGEGSWLTVV.